This T cell receptor (beta chain) came from a study of blood T cell repertoires in COVID-19. The wider study: Acute-phase and convalescent COVID-19 samples originated in the United States, Italy and Spain.

Recovered Cohort 3 donors showed two negative PCRs, clearance, or symptom resolution. CDR1 SGHNT and CDR2 YENEEA come from the germline V gene. V lost 6 bases, J lost 6 bases, and 14 bases lay in between. The CDR3 extends over 14 amino acids. Data came from immunoSEQ multiplex PCR; TCRdb stores just in-frame clones and leaves some out. The sample has over 350,000 clones; about 88% are singletons. The receptor was derived from a woman under 30 who had recovered from COVID-19. Sequences were obtained from PBMCs or T cells enriched from blood (not recorded which). The V and J genes are TRBV11-3 and TRBJ2-2; possible D gene TRBD1, 6 bases. CDR3 protein: CASRPSQGSGELFF. CDR3 bases: TGTGCCAGCAGACCCTCGCAGGGGTCCGGGGAGCTGTTTTTT.